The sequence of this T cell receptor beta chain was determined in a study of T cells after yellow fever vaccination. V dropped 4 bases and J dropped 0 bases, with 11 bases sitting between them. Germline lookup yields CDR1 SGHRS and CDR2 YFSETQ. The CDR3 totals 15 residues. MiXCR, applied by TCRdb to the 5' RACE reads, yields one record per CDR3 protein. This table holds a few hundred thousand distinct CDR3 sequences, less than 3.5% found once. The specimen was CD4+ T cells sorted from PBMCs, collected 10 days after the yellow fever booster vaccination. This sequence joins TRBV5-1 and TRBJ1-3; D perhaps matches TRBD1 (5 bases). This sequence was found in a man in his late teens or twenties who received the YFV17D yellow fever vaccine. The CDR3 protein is CASSPRQHSGNTIYF. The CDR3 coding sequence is TGCGCCAGCAGCCCCAGACAGCACTCTGGAAACACCATATATTTT.